Presented here are 25 T cell receptor beta chains from one specimen sequenced in a study of blood T cell repertoires in COVID-19. Method: immunoSEQ multiplex PCR; TCRdb's copy keeps in-frame clones and lacks some. The repertoire holds over 65,000 clones, about nine tenths seen once, with less than 0.8% in the top ten. The material sequenced was peripheral blood. The source of these receptors is a woman older than 75 with acute or convalescent COVID-19.

The sample holds one count of this clone. The V and J genes are TRBV2 and TRBJ1-4, with a possible D match to TRBD1 (5 bases). The V end lost 7 bases, the J end lost 5 bases, and 5 bases lay between the germline ends. The CDR3 totals 11 residues. Germline V lookup: CDR1 SNHLY, CDR2 FYNNEI. CDR3 nucleotides: TGTGCCAGCAACAGGAATGAAAAACTGTTTTTT. It is translated as CASNRNEKLFF.

The chain combines TRBV11-3 with TRBJ2-5, with TRBD2 matching 9 bases. Trimming took 1 base from V and 5 from J; bases not matched to a gene: 8. This CDR3 has 16 amino acids. CDR1 and CDR2 (germline): SGHNT, YENEEA. CDR3: CASSLGGLAGRETQYF. Written as DNA, the CDR3 is TGTGCCAGCAGCTTAGGAGGCCTAGCGGGGAGGGAGACCCAGTACTTC.

The chain employs TRBV5-4 and TRBJ2-5, with TRBD2 matching over 9 bases. The CDR3 has 15 amino acids. The germline gives CDR1 SGHNT, CDR2 YYREEE (reference sequence). J gave up 2 bases and V 4 bases, and 6 bases lay outside the gene matches. DNA for the CDR3: TGTGCCAGCAGCCTCGATCTAGCGGGACAAGAGACCCAGTACTTC. Its protein is CASSLDLAGQETQYF.

The chain recombines TRBV5-1 with TRBJ2-7, with 12 nucleotides matching TRBD1. V was clipped by 0 bases and J by 4 bases; unmatched bases: 11. Germline CDR1 is SGHRS and CDR2 is YFSETQ. This CDR3 has 18 residues. The CDR3 region is CASSLVPGQGAGIYEQYF. The CDR3 bases are TGCGCCAGCAGCTTGGTTCCGGGACAGGGGGCAGGGATTTACGAGCAGTACTTC.

J is TRBJ2-3 and V is TRBV7-9, with D unresolved. CDR3 length equals 16 residues. The V end lost 3 bases, the J end lost 1 base, and 14 bases lay between the germline ends. Per the germline V gene, CDR1 is SEHNR and CDR2 is FQNEAQ (reference sequence). The CDR3 nucleotides read TGTGCCAGCAGCTTCCGAGCCCTACGAGGCACAGATACGCAGTATTTT. Its protein product is CASSFRALRGTDTQYF.

The chain joins TRBV5-5 to TRBJ1-1; 8 nucleotides agree with TRBD1. The J segment lost 6 bases and the V segment lost 0 bases, leaving 4 bases of the junction unmatched. The CDR3 consists of 14 residues. The germline V gene has CDR1 SGHKS and CDR2 YYEKEE (reference sequence). The DNA for the CDR3 is TGTGCCAGCAGCTTGGCAGGGGGCGGTGCTGAAGCTTTCTTT. Protein: CASSLAGGGAEAFF.

The chain links TRBV6-5 to TRBJ1-5; TRBD1 matches 9 bases. This CDR3 is 14 amino acids long. The trim removed 5 bases at V and 2 bases at J, leaving 1 base unmatched. CDR1 and CDR2 from the germline V gene are MNHEY and SVGAGI. In DNA, the CDR3 is TGTGCCAGCAGTAGGACAGGGGGCAATCAGCCCCAGCATTTT. This sequence encodes CASSRTGGNQPQHF.

The V gene is TRBV28, the J gene TRBJ2-1; 9 bases are shared with TRBD2. From germline, CDR1 is MDHEN and CDR2 SYDVKM. Trimming took 10 bases from V and 6 from J; bases not matched to a gene: 10. The CDR3 totals 14 residues. The DNA for the CDR3 is TGTGCCATCCTAGCGGGGCGCCCCGGCAATGAGCAGTTCTTC. Amino acids: CAILAGRPGNEQFF.

The rearrangement links TRBV5-5 to TRBJ1-4, with 9 bases that match TRBD1. The ends lost 4 bases at V and 6 bases at J; junction bases unmatched: 7. Germline V gene lookup returns CDR1 SGHKS and CDR2 YYEKEE (reference sequence). CDR3 size: 15 residues. CDR3 residues: CASSALGTGYEKLFF. For the CDR3, the DNA is TGTGCCAGCAGCGCCCTCGGGACAGGGTATGAAAAACTGTTTTTT.

The rearrangement joins TRBV5-1 to TRBJ1-2; D remains ambiguous. Germline-derived CDR1 and CDR2 are SGHRS and YFSETQ. The CDR3 is 14 residues long. Trimming removed 0 bases at V and 7 bases at J, with 13 bases between. The CDR3 here is CASSLGQPQGGYTF. CDR3 DNA: TGCGCCAGCAGCTTGGGACAACCTCAAGGTGGCTACACCTTC.

The J gene is TRBJ2-1, the V gene TRBV27; 8 nucleotides line up with TRBD2. This CDR3 has 13 residues. Germline V gene data show CDR1 as MNHEY and CDR2 as SMNVEV (reference sequence). The ends lost 2 bases at V and 13 bases at J; junction bases unmatched: 7. CDR3 residues: CASSLAGGGRQFF. In nucleotides, the CDR3 is TGTGCCAGCAGTTTAGCGGGGGGCGGTCGTCAGTTCTTC.

The V and J genes are TRBV11-1 and TRBJ1-6; maybe TRBD1 (6 bases). Trimming removed 5 bases from V and 7 bases from J, with 9 bases in between. Per germline, CDR1 SGHAT and CDR2 FQDESV (reference sequence). CDR3 size: 13 residues. The CDR3 DNA sequence: TGTGCCAGCAGCACGGACAGAAATTCACCCCTCCACTTT. It translates to CASSTDRNSPLHF.

This sequence joins TRBV18 and TRBJ2-2; the D gene is possibly TRBD1 (5 bases). V lost 6 bases and J lost 6, with 17 bases in between. In germline, CDR1 is KGHSH, CDR2 LQKENI. The CDR3 loop spans 15 amino acids. CDR3 sequence reads: CASSNFPPRAGELFF. CDR3 coding DNA: TGTGCCAGCTCTAATTTCCCCCCCAGGGCCGGGGAGCTGTTTTTT. Based on the CDR3 plus reference TRBV18 and TRBJ2-2, the full variable domain is NAGVMQNPRHLVRRRGQEARLRCSPMKGHSHVYWYRQLPEEGLKFMVYLQKENIIDESGMPKERFSAEFPKEGPSILRIQQVVRGDSAAYFCASSNFPPRAGELFFGEGSRLTVL.

This chain uses TRBV5-3 with TRBJ2-3, with TRBD1 as a possible D gene (6 bases). TRBV5-3 belongs to the ORF category, with a function that is uncertain. V dropped 4 bases and J dropped 1 base, with 16 bases sitting between them. The CDR3 runs 16 residues. The DNA for the CDR3 is TGTGCCAGAAGCGGGGGCCCCGGAGTTGGCACAGATACGCAGTATTTT. Its translation: CARSGGPGVGTDTQYF.

This clone was seen a single time. The genes are TRBV6-5 and TRBJ2-1, with 9 nucleotides matching TRBD2. The CDR3 extends over 15 amino acids. Losses at the gene ends were 7 bases for V and 6 bases for J; bases not matched to a gene: 10. Per the germline V gene, CDR1 is MNHEY and CDR2 is SVGAGI. The chain's CDR3 is CASTLSGRIRNEQFF. The CDR3 coding sequence is TGTGCCAGCACCCTTAGCGGGAGAATCCGCAATGAGCAGTTCTTC.

V is TRBV7-8 and J is TRBJ1-2; 7 bases are shared with TRBD1. The CDR3 is 14 residues long. With 5 bases clipped from V and 4 bases from J, the junction kept 7 bases outside the gene matches. Looked up from germline, CDR1 is SGHVS and CDR2 is FQNEAQ. The CDR3 DNA follows: TGTGCCAGCAGCCTTACAGGGGCCGCCTATGGCTACACCTTC. Protein: CASSLTGAAYGYTF.

This clone was seen once. This sequence joins TRBV4-2 and TRBJ1-4; D possibly corresponds to TRBD1 (6 bases). The CDR3 sequence is 15 residues long. Trimming cost V 4 bases and J 5 bases, with 14 bases left between them. The V gene's germline CDR1 is LGHNA and CDR2 YNFKEQ. CDR3 DNA sequence: TGTGCCAGCAGCCGCCCGACAGGCGAAAATGAAAAACTGTTTTTT. This codes for CASSRPTGENEKLFF.

The chain uses TRBV6-5 and TRBJ2-2; 9 bases agree with TRBD1. The trim removed 8 bases at V and 6 bases at J, leaving 10 bases unmatched. In germline, CDR1 is MNHEY, CDR2 SVGAGI. The CDR3 extends over 15 amino acids. The CDR3 spells CASRWGQGSSGELFF. The DNA for the CDR3 is TGTGCCAGCCGTTGGGGACAGGGTTCTTCCGGGGAGCTGTTTTTT.

This rearrangement joins TRBV6-4 to TRBJ2-7, with TRBD2 as a possible D gene (5 bases). Trimming removed 8 bases from V and 4 bases from J, with 21 bases in between. CDR3 size: 15 residues. Germline CDR1 is MRHNA and CDR2 is SNTAGT. In DNA form, the CDR3 reads TGTGCCAGCTGGGCCTACCGGCCCGGGGTATACGAGCAGTACTTC. Residues: CASWAYRPGVYEQYF.

The chain recombines TRBV4-1 with TRBJ1-1, with 8 bases lining up with TRBD1. The length of the CDR3 is 15 residues. V shed 4 bases and J 1 base; nucleotides not matched to a gene: 5. In germline, CDR1 is MGHRA, CDR2 YSYEKL. The CDR3 DNA reads as TGCGCCAGCAGCCCTAGACAGGGGACGAACACTGAAGCTTTCTTT. Its protein is CASSPRQGTNTEAFF.

V and J are TRBV5-8 and TRBJ1-5; tentatively, D is TRBD1 (5 bases). CDR1 is SGHTS and CDR2 is YDEGEE in the germline V gene. The length of the CDR3 is 15 residues. V lost 0 bases and J 1 base, leaving 8 bases between the germline ends. The CDR3 is CASSLGQKSNQPQHF. CDR3 nucleotides: TGTGCCAGCAGCTTGGGACAGAAGAGCAATCAGCCCCAGCATTTT.

The V call is TRBV5-1, the J call TRBJ1-5; TRBD1 aligns across 10 bases. V shed 3 bases, J shed 2 bases, and the junction held 2 bases outside the gene matches. Per the germline V gene, CDR1 is SGHRS and CDR2 is YFSETQ. The CDR3 covers 15 residues. CDR3 sequence reads: CASSSGTGGNQPQHF. The DNA for the CDR3 is TGCGCCAGCAGCTCGGGGACAGGGGGCAATCAGCCCCAGCATTTT.

V is TRBV5-1 and J is TRBJ2-1, with 10 bases fitting TRBD1. The CDR3 totals 15 residues. The V gene's germline CDR1 is SGHRS and CDR2 YFSETQ. J gave up 7 bases and V 1 base, and 5 bases lay outside the gene matches. The DNA of the CDR3 is TGCGCCAGCAGCTTGCTTCCGGGACAGGGGAATGAGCAGTTCTTC. This encodes CASSLLPGQGNEQFF.

The chain carries TRBV9 and TRBJ1-4, with 11 bases that match TRBD1. The CDR3 is made up of 14 amino acids. V shed 2 bases, J shed 8 bases, and the junction held 2 bases outside the gene matches. The germline V gene has CDR1 SGDLS and CDR2 YYNGEE. The CDR3 DNA sequence: TGTGCCAGCAGCGTTGGACAGGGGGCCGAAAAACTGTTTTTT. This encodes CASSVGQGAEKLFF.

The CDR3 reads CASSPSLGRGNPYNEQFF. CDR3 in DNA: TGTGCCAGCAGTCCATCCCTAGGTCGGGGAAATCCCTACAATGAGCAGTTCTTC. The chain couples TRBV28 to TRBJ2-1; TRBD2 might be the D (5 bases). V shed 5 bases and J shed 2 bases, with 22 bases lying between them. Germline assignment: CDR1 MDHEN and CDR2 SYDVKM. CDR3 size: 18 residues. The whole variable domain, remainder taken from reference TRBV28 and TRBJ2-1, is DVKVTQSSRYLVKRTGEKVFLECVQDMDHENMFWYRQDPGLGLRLIYFSYDVKMKEKGDIPEGYSVSREKKERFSLILESASTNQTSMYLCASSPSLGRGNPYNEQFFGPGTRLTVL.